Listed below are T cell receptor beta chains from one sample, sequenced in a study. Each CDR3 protein is one row after TCRdb ran MiXCR on the RT-PCR reads. Of hundreds of thousands of distinct CDR3 sequences listed, over 12% were seen once; the top ten hold about 3.9%. Sequencing was carried out using memory CD4+ T cells from blood. All receptors come from a female donor in good health, serving as a healthy control. Each CDR3 is given with its conserved first and last residue.

v_call,j_call,cdr3_aa
TRBV20-1,TRBJ1-5,CSARLQRGDSYSNQPQHF
TRBV5-1,TRBJ2-1,CASSDRGPMDEQFF
TRBV5-1,TRBJ2-7,CASSLGSSGSVYEQYF
TRBV29-1,TRBJ2-3,CSVERQGADTQYF
TRBV11-2,TRBJ2-1,CASSLEPSGSKQFF
TRBV28,TRBJ2-7,CASSWGLNYEQYF
TRBV20-1,TRBJ1-2,CSAGTTGIYGYTF
TRBV24-1,TRBJ2-5,CATSDSGGAETQYF
TRBV7-8,TRBJ2-3,CASSSKLASGDTQYF
TRBV5-1,TRBJ2-3,CASSPATSTDTQYF
TRBV20-1,TRBJ2-1,CSASLGGGDEQFF
TRBV12-3/TRBV12-4,TRBJ1-2,CASRTGSLAYGYTF
TRBV6-1,TRBJ2-1,CASTWTDNEQFF
TRBV5-1,TRBJ1-1,CASSLAIGTGNAEAFF
TRBV20-1,TRBJ1-6,CSASYRENSPLHF
TRBV5-1,TRBJ2-5,CASSLAGELETQYF
TRBV7-9,TRBJ1-1,CASSLAFGRNTEAFF
TRBV9,TRBJ2-7,CASSIGQGKADEQYF